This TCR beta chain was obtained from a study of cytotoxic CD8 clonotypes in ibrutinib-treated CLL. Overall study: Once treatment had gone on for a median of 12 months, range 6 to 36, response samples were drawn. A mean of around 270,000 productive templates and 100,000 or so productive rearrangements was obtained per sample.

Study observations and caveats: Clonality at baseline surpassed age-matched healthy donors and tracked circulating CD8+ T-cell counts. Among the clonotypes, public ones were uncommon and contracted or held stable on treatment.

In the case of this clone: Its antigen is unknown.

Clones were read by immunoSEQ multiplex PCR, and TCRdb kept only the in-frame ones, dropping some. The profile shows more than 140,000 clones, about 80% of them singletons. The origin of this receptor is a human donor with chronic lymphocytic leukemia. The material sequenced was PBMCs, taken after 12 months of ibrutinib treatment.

CDR3 amino acids: CASSFSGATGELFF. As DNA, the CDR3 is TGTGCCAGCAGCTTCTCAGGGGCCACCGGGGAGCTGTTTTTT. The chain links TRBV7-9 to TRBJ2-2; the D gene is possibly TRBD1 (6 bases). This CDR3 spans 14 amino acids. V lost 3 bases, J lost 4 bases, and 9 bases lay in between. Germline CDR1 is SEHNR and CDR2 is FQNEAQ (reference sequence).